This T cell receptor beta chain was captured by sequencing in a study of T-cell memory formation after mild COVID-19. This clonotype occurred once. Its target is not known. Employing constant-segment primers, 5'RACE generated TCR alpha and TCR beta cDNA libraries bearing sample barcodes and UMIs. One entry per CDR3 protein results from TCRdb running MiXCR on the 5' RACE reads. The data show some 300,000 distinct CDR3 sequences, just under 20% seen once. This CDR3 has 15 amino acids. The ends were cut back, 2 bases at V and 1 base at J, with 9 bases in the middle. Germline lookup yields CDR1 SNHLY and CDR2 FYNNEI. Whole-study findings and limits: Pre-infection memory carried some responding clones, suggesting that cross-reactive memory joined.

This clonotype originated in a man between 18 and 35 years old who had mild COVID-19 (a few samples of this study predate the infection). Cell type and time point are not known. The rearrangement links TRBV2 to TRBJ1-5, with no clear D. Input material: PBMCs or a T cell subset sorted from them (not recorded which). CDR3 coding DNA: TGTGCCAGCAGTGAAAATGAGGGCAGCAATCAGCCCCAGCATTTT. Its protein is CASSENEGSNQPQHF.